A single sample is the source of the 32 T cell receptor beta chains below, sequenced in a study of graft-versus-host responses after intestinal transplantation listed by TCRdb under 2021. Libraries were made using the immunoSEQ multiplex PCR assay. TCRdb provides this immuneACCESS table in a form limited to in-frame rearrangements. Some clones are lacking; in checked studies, under half of them reflect an unresolved V gene, and why the rest are absent is not known. Present in this sample are about 98,000 clones, about 83% of which were seen just once. The ten biggest clones cover 1.4% to 1.5% of the sample. The sequencing here drew on PBMCs, taken 255 days after intestinal transplant. Receptor source: a human patient who received an intestinal transplant, so some T cells may come from the graft donor.

CDR3 in amino acids: CAIGTGESPLHF. In nucleotides, the CDR3 is TGTGCCATCGGGACAGGGGAATCACCCCTCCACTTT. The rearrangement uses TRBV10-3 and TRBJ1-6; 10 bases line up with TRBD1. The germline CDR1 and CDR2 sequences are ENHRY and SYGVKD. The CDR3 totals 12 residues. Losses at the gene ends were 8 bases for V and 10 bases for J; bases not matched to a gene: 2.

V and J are TRBV19 and TRBJ2-7, with D possibly being TRBD1 (5 bases). Trimming took off 11 bases at V and 0 bases at J, with 17 bases between the two ends. This CDR3 has 14 amino acids. CDR1 and CDR2 from the germline V gene are LNHDA and SQIVND (reference sequence). CDR3 nucleotides: TGTGCCCATCCCTGGGGCGGTTCCTCCTACGAGCAGTACTTC. Translated, it gives CAHPWGGSSYEQYF.

As DNA, the CDR3 is TGTGCCTGGAGTGCATGTCGGGATCGCGATGGGGATACGCAGTATTTT. The encoded protein is CAWSACRDRDGDTQYF. V usage is TRBV30 and J usage is TRBJ2-3; maybe TRBD2 (5 bases). The germline V and J ends were trimmed by 1 base and 6 bases, with 20 bases remaining between them. Germline V gene lookup returns CDR1 GTSNPN and CDR2 SVGIG (reference sequence). The CDR3 length is 16 residues.

The rearrangement joins TRBV2 to TRBJ2-3, with D perhaps TRBD2 (6 bases). The germline gives CDR1 SNHLY, CDR2 FYNNEI. The CDR3 length is 12 residues. The ends were cut back, 3 bases at V and 6 bases at J, with 7 bases in the middle. In nucleotides, the CDR3 is TGTGCCAGCAGTGAGGCGGGGGATACGCAGTATTTT. This sequence encodes CASSEAGDTQYF.

This clone was recorded once. The V gene is TRBV18, the J gene TRBJ2-4, with D maybe TRBD1 (5 bases). The ends were cut back, 0 bases at V and 0 bases at J, with 9 bases in the middle. The germline CDR1 and CDR2 sequences are KGHSH and LQKENI. The CDR3 is made up of 16 amino acids. The CDR3 reads CASSPPFREAKNIQYF. The CDR3 coding sequence is TGTGCCAGCTCACCACCCTTCAGGGAAGCCAAAAACATTCAGTACTTC.

The chain carries TRBV2 and TRBJ2-3; TRBD1 might be the D (6 bases). Germline V lookup: CDR1 SNHLY, CDR2 FYNNEI. Trimming removed 6 bases from V and 5 bases from J, with 15 bases in between. The CDR3 is 14 amino acids. CDR3 sequence reads: CASRYREQGDTQYF. Here the CDR3 DNA reads TGTGCCAGCAGGTACAGAGAACAGGGAGATACGCAGTATTTT. Looking up the rest from reference TRBV2 and TRBJ2-3 gives the full variable domain: EPEVTQTPSHQVTQMGQEVILRCVPISNHLYFYWYRQILGQKVEFLVSFYNNEISEKSEIFDDQFSVERPDGSNFTLKIRSTKLEDSAMYFCASRYREQGDTQYFGPGTRLTVL.

Here the CDR3 reads CASSAGGDTQYF. CDR3 sequence (DNA): TGTGCCAGCAGCGCTGGTGGGGATACGCAGTATTTT. The chain carries TRBV11-3 and TRBJ2-3, with D unclear. The CDR3 consists of 12 residues. The germline V and J ends were trimmed by 5 bases and 6 bases, with 9 bases remaining between them. Germline V gives CDR1 SGHNT, CDR2 YENEEA.

This sequence joins TRBV7-9 and TRBJ2-3, with D possibly being TRBD1 (5 bases). This CDR3 has 16 amino acids. Germline V gene lookup returns CDR1 SEHNR and CDR2 FQNEAQ (reference sequence). Deletions cut 2 bases from V and 0 bases from J, with 12 bases between. The CDR3 protein is CASSLFAGSSTDTQYF. The CDR3 nucleotides are TGTGCCAGCAGCTTATTCGCAGGGTCTAGCACAGATACGCAGTATTTT.

The chain recombines TRBV30 with TRBJ1-2; D remains ambiguous. Germline values: CDR1 GTSNPN, CDR2 SVGIG (reference sequence). Trimming took off 3 bases at V and 6 bases at J, with 14 bases between the two ends. The CDR3 spans 13 residues. The CDR3: CAWREPAPDGYTF. CDR3 DNA sequence: TGTGCCTGGAGGGAACCCGCTCCTGATGGCTACACCTTC. Based on the CDR3 plus reference TRBV30 and TRBJ1-2, the full variable domain is SQTIHQWPATLVQPVGSPLSLECTVEGTSNPNLYWYRQAAGRGLQLLFYSVGIGQISSEVPQNLSASRPQDRQFILSSKKLLLSDSGFYLCAWREPAPDGYTFGSGTRLTVV.

The chain recombines TRBV7-2 with TRBJ2-5; 7 bases agree with TRBD2. Trimming took 1 base from V and 3 from J; bases not matched to a gene: 8. The CDR3 totals 16 residues. Germline loops: CDR1 SGHTA, CDR2 FQGNSA. This chain's CDR3 is CASSLEDGGSEETQYF. CDR3 coding DNA: TGTGCCAGCAGCTTAGAGGACGGGGGGTCAGAAGAGACCCAGTACTTC.

This clone was counted once. The chain's CDR3 is CASSKGGNQPQHF. The CDR3 region has the DNA TGTGCCAGCTCAAAGGGTGGCAATCAGCCCCAGCATTTT. The rearrangement joins TRBV6-1 to TRBJ1-5; D is uncertain. The germline gives CDR1 MNHNS, CDR2 SASEGT. Trimming cost V 8 bases and J 2 bases, with 10 bases left between them. The CDR3 spans 13 residues.

This CDR3 is CASSLGTSGQETQYF. CDR3 in DNA: TGTGCCAGCAGCTTAGGGACTAGCGGGCAAGAGACCCAGTACTTC. V gene TRBV11-3 combines with J gene TRBJ2-5; 11 positions match TRBD2. This CDR3 has 15 amino acids. Germline V gene sequence: CDR1 SGHNT, CDR2 YENEEA. Losses at the gene ends were 1 base for V and 2 bases for J; bases not matched to a gene: 0.

This chain connects TRBV28 to TRBJ1-2; D may be TRBD1 (6 bases). The CDR3 sequence is 11 residues long. V lost 6 bases and J lost 7, with 9 bases in between. The germline CDR1 and CDR2 sequences are MDHEN and SYDVKM. The CDR3 reads CASSTGFGYTF. CDR3 nucleotides: TGTGCCAGCAGCACAGGGTTTGGCTACACCTTC.

This chain links TRBV4-2 with TRBJ2-7; 8 bases line up with TRBD2. V was clipped by 0 bases and J by 4 bases; unmatched bases: 5. Looked up from germline, CDR1 is LGHNA and CDR2 is YNFKEQ. CDR3 length: 15 residues. CDR3 sequence: CASSQDAGGGYEQYF. In nucleotides, the CDR3 is TGTGCCAGCAGCCAAGACGCGGGAGGAGGGTACGAGCAGTACTTC.

The chain couples TRBV28 to TRBJ2-1; 12 bases match TRBD2. The ends lost 5 bases at V and 4 bases at J; junction bases unmatched: 6. The CDR3 spans 16 residues. Looked up from germline, CDR1 is MDHEN and CDR2 is SYDVKM. CDR3 residues: CASSPRLAGAYNEQFF. The CDR3 region has the DNA TGTGCCAGCAGTCCGCGACTAGCGGGGGCTTACAATGAGCAGTTCTTC.

V is TRBV5-6 and J is TRBJ2-3, with D possibly being TRBD2 (7 bases). This CDR3 is built from 15 residues. V lost 4 bases and J 0 bases, leaving 12 bases between the germline ends. CDR1 and CDR2 from the germline V gene are SGHDT and YYEEEE. CDR3 sequence (DNA): TGTGCCAGCAGCGACGGGGGGCCTAGCACAGATACGCAGTATTTT. Its translation: CASSDGGPSTDTQYF.

The gene calls are TRBV28 and TRBJ1-5; a possible D gene is TRBD1 (6 bases). This CDR3 is 15 amino acids long. Germline V gene data show CDR1 as MDHEN and CDR2 as SYDVKM. The germline V and J ends were trimmed by 5 bases and 0 bases, with 11 bases remaining between them. CDR3 amino acids: CASSRPGDSNQPQHF. CDR3 coding DNA: TGTGCCAGCAGTCGACCAGGGGATAGCAATCAGCCCCAGCATTTT.

This clone was seen once. The gene calls are TRBV19 and TRBJ2-2, with D perhaps matching TRBD1 or TRBD2 (5 bases each). CDR1 is LNHDA and CDR2 is SQIVND in the germline V gene (reference sequence). CDR3 length equals 17 residues. Trimming shortened V by 1 base and J by 1 base, and 13 bases separated the two germline ends. CDR3 sequence: CASSIVAGTVNTGELFF. DNA of the CDR3: TGTGCCAGTAGTATAGTCGCCGGGACGGTGAACACCGGGGAGCTGTTTTTT.

The chain joins TRBV9 to TRBJ1-3; D is possibly TRBD1 (5 bases). With 3 bases removed from V and 2 bases from J, the gap between germline ends came to 12 bases. The CDR3 runs to 15 residues. Germline CDR1 is SGDLS and CDR2 is YYNGEE. The CDR3 is CASSGPGTTGNTIYF. The CDR3 region has the DNA TGTGCCAGCAGCGGACCCGGGACGACTGGAAACACCATATATTTT.

The chain combines TRBV4-2 with TRBJ1-1, with a possible D match to TRBD1 (6 bases). In germline, CDR1 is LGHNA, CDR2 YNFKEQ. Trimming left V 2 bases short and J 1 base short, with 17 bases between. This CDR3 region has 17 residues. This CDR3 reads CASSQSTGAAPNTEAFF. Here the CDR3 DNA reads TGTGCCAGCAGCCAAAGCACGGGGGCCGCTCCGAACACTGAAGCTTTCTTT.

The chain couples TRBV5-1 to TRBJ2-5; unclear D gene. Germline V gives CDR1 SGHRS, CDR2 YFSETQ. The CDR3 is 15 amino acids. V was clipped by 4 bases and J by 1 base, with 14 bases between them. CDR3: CASSQSTVPQETQYF. Here the CDR3 DNA reads TGCGCCAGCAGCCAGAGTACGGTTCCCCAAGAGACCCAGTACTTC.

The rearrangement links TRBV19 to TRBJ1-1, with TRBD1 matching 10 bases. Germline assignment: CDR1 LNHDA and CDR2 SQIVND (reference sequence). The CDR3 totals 14 residues. Trimming removed 6 bases from V and 1 base from J; junction bases left unmatched: 2. The chain's CDR3 is CASRRDRGNTEAFF. In DNA form, the CDR3 reads TGTGCCAGTAGACGGGACAGGGGGAACACTGAAGCTTTCTTT.

J is TRBJ2-1 and V is TRBV15, with 7 bases identical to TRBD2. CDR3 length: 15 amino acids. Germline CDR1 is LNHNV and CDR2 is YYDKDF (reference sequence). V trimming: 0 bases; J trimming: 4 bases; junction bases outside the gene matches: 3. The CDR3: CATSREAGSYNEQFF. The CDR3 DNA follows: TGTGCCACCAGCAGAGAAGCGGGGTCGTACAATGAGCAGTTCTTC.

J is TRBJ2-7 and V is TRBV4-2; TRBD1 matches at 7 bases. Trimming at V came to 5 bases and at J to 4 bases, leaving 5 bases not matched to a gene. Germline V CDR1 and CDR2: LGHNA, YNFKEQ. The CDR3 sequence is 13 residues long. The CDR3 coding sequence is TGTGCCAGCAGCGCGTACAGGGGTTACGAGCAGTACTTC. Translation gives CASSAYRGYEQYF.

This clone was counted a single time. The V gene is TRBV6-1, the J gene TRBJ1-2; 11 bases match TRBD1. In germline, CDR1 is MNHNS, CDR2 SASEGT. The CDR3 loop spans 15 amino acids. J lost 4 bases, V lost 6 bases, and 7 bases had no gene match. The DNA for the CDR3 is TGTGCCAGCAGATGGACAGGGGGCTCACTCTATGGCTACACCTTC. Encoded protein: CASRWTGGSLYGYTF.

The chain has TRBV6-6 and TRBJ2-1; 10 positions match TRBD2. Trimming at V came to 6 bases and at J to 4 bases, leaving 9 bases not matched to a gene. This CDR3 has 16 amino acids. Germline V gene data show CDR1 as MNHNY and CDR2 as SVGAGI (reference sequence). The CDR3 DNA reads as TGTGCCAGCAGGGTAGCGGGGGGATACCCTTACAATGAGCAGTTCTTC. Its translation is CASRVAGGYPYNEQFF.

The gene calls are TRBV6-1 and TRBJ2-7; maybe TRBD2 (6 bases). Germline V gives CDR1 MNHNS, CDR2 SASEGT. The CDR3 covers 12 residues. V was shortened by 2 bases and J by 4 bases, with 6 bases between the two germline ends. The DNA for the CDR3 is TGTGCCAGCAGTGAACGGGGGTACGAGCAGTACTTC. This translates into CASSERGYEQYF.

This clone is a singleton in its sample. The CDR3 coding sequence is TGTGCCAGCAGCTGGGAGGGGAGTGCGGGGGAGCAGTACGTC. Amino acid sequence: CASSWEGSAGEQYV. The chain links TRBV11-2 to TRBJ2-7; 7 positions agree with TRBD2. The CDR3 has 14 amino acids. From germline, CDR1 is SGHAT and CDR2 FQNNGV. V lost 4 bases, J lost 7 bases, and 10 bases stayed unmatched.

The chain uses TRBV27 and TRBJ2-7, with D perhaps matching TRBD2 (5 bases). The CDR3 spans 14 residues. Trimming left V 3 bases short and J 0 bases short, with 9 bases between. Germline CDR1 MNHEY, CDR2 SMNVEV (reference sequence). This CDR3 is CASSLRTPSYEQYF. The CDR3 nucleotides read TGTGCCAGCAGTTTGCGGACTCCCTCCTACGAGCAGTACTTC.

The rearrangement uses TRBV28 and TRBJ2-7, with TRBD2 identical over 7 bases. Germline CDR1 and CDR2: MDHEN and SYDVKM. V dropped 2 bases and J dropped 3; count of bases not matched to a gene: 7. The CDR3 has 15 amino acids. The CDR3 here is CASSLLSSGSYEQYF. The CDR3 DNA is TGTGCCAGCAGTTTACTATCTAGCGGTAGCTACGAGCAGTACTTC.

DNA for the CDR3: TGTGCCAGCAGCTTGAAACGGGAGAACACTGAAGCTTTCTTT. Translated, it gives CASSLKRENTEAFF. The rearrangement joins TRBV5-8 to TRBJ1-1; D not resolved. V lost 1 base and J 1 base, leaving 8 bases between the germline ends. The CDR3 contains 14 residues. Germline CDR1 and CDR2: SGHTS and YDEGEE.

The chain is built from TRBV5-1 and TRBJ2-3; D possibly corresponds to TRBD2 (6 bases). CDR3 length: 14 residues. Deletions cut 4 bases from V and 1 base from J, with 10 bases between. Per the germline V gene, CDR1 is SGHRS and CDR2 is YFSETQ. The CDR3 DNA follows: TGCGCCAGCAGCGCGGGGCGGGGCACAGATACGCAGTATTTT. It is translated as CASSAGRGTDTQYF.